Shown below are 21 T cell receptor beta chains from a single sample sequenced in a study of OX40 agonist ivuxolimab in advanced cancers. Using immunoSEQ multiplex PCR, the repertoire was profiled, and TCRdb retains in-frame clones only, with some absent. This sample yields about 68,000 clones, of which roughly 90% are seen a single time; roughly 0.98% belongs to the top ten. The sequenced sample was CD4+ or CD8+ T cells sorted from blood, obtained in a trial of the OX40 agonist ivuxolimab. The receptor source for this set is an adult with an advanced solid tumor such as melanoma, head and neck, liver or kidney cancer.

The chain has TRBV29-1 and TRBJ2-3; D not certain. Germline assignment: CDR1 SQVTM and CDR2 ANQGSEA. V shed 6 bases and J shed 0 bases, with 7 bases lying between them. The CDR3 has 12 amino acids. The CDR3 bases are TGCAGCGTCAGCGCAAGCACAGATACGCAGTATTTT. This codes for CSVSASTDTQYF.

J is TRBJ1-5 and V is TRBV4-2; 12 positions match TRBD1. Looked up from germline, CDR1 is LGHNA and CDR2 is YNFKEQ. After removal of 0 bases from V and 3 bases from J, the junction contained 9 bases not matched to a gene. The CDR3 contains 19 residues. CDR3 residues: CASSQEGGTGGSPNQPQHF. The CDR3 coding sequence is TGTGCCAGCAGCCAAGAGGGCGGGACAGGGGGCTCCCCCAATCAGCCCCAGCATTTT.

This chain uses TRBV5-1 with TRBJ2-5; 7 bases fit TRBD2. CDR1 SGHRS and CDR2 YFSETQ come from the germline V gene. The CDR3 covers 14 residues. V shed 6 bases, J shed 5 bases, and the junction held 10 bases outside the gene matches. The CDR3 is CASTRESPGETQYF. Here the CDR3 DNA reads TGCGCCAGCACGCGGGAGAGCCCTGGGGAGACCCAGTACTTC.

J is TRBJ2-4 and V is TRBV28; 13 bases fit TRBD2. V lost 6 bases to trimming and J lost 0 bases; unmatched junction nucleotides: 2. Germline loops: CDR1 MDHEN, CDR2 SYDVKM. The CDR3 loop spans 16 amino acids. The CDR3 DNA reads TGTGCCAGCAGCCGACTAGCGGGGGGAGCCAAAAACATTCAGTACTTC. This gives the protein CASSRLAGGAKNIQYF.

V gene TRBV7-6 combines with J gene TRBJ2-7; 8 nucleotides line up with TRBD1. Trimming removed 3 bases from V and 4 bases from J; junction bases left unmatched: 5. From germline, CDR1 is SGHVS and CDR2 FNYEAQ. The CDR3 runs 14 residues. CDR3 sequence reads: CASSFQDRGYEQYF. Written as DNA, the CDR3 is TGTGCCAGCAGCTTTCAAGACAGGGGTTACGAGCAGTACTTC.

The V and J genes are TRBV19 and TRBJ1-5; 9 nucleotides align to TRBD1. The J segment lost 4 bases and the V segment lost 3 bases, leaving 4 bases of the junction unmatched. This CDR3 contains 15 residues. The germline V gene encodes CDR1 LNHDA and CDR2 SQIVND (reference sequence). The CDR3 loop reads CASSIGTGKNQPQHF. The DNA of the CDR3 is TGTGCCAGTAGTATCGGGACAGGGAAGAATCAGCCCCAGCATTTT.

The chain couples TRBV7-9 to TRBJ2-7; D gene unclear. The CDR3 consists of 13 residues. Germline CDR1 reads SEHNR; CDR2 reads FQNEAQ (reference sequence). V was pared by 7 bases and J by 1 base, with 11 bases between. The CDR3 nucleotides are TGTGCCAGCACACGGCTGGGATCCTACGAGCAGTACTTC. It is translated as CASTRLGSYEQYF.

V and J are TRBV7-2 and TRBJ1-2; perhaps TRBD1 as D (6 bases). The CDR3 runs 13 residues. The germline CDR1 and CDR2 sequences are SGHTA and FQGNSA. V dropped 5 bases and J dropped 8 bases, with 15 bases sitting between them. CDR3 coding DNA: TGTGCCAGCAGCGAAGGACAGTTAGGGGGCTACACCTTC. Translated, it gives CASSEGQLGGYTF. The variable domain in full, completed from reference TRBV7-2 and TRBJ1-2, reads GAGVSQSPSNKVTEKGKDVELRCDPISGHTALYWYRQSLGQGLEFLIYFQGNSAPDKSGLPSDRFSAERTGGSVSTLTIQRTQQEDSAVYLCASSEGQLGGYTFGSGTRLTVV.

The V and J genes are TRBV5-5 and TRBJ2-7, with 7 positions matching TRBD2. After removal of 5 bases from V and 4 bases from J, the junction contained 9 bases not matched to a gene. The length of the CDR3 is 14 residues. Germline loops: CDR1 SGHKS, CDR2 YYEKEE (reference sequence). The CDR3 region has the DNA TGTGCCAGCAGTATTCCGGGACTATTATACGAGCAGTACTTC. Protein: CASSIPGLLYEQYF.

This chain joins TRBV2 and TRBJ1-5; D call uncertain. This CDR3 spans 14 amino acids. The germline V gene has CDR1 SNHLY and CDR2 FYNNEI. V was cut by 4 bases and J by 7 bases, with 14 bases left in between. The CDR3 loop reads CASSGESVGQPQHF. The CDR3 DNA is TGTGCCAGCAGTGGCGAGTCAGTAGGACAGCCCCAGCATTTT.

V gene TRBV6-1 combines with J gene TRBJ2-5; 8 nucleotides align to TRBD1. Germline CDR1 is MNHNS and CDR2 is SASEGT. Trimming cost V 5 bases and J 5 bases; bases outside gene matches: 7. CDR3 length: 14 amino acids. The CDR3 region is CASSLTGGFETQYF. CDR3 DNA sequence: TGTGCCAGCAGTCTCACAGGGGGTTTTGAGACCCAGTACTTC.

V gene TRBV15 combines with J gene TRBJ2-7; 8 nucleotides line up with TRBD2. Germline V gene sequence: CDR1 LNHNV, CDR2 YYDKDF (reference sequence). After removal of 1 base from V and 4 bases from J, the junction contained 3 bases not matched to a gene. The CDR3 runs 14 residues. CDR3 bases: TGTGCCACCAGCAGAGCGGGAGGGCCGTACGAGCAGTACTTC. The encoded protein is CATSRAGGPYEQYF. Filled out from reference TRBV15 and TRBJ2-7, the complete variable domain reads DAMVIQNPRYQVTQFGKPVTLSCSQTLNHNVMYWYQQKSSQAPKLLFHYYDKDFNNEADTPDNFQSRRPNTSFCFLDIRSPGLGDTAMYLCATSRAGGPYEQYFGPGTRLTVT.

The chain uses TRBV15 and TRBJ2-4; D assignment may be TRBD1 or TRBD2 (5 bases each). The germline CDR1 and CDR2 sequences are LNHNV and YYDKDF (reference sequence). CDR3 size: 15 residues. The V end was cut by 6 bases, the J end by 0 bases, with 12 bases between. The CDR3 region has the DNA TGTGCCACCAGTGGGACCAACATAGCCAAAAACATTCAGTACTTC. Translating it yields CATSGTNIAKNIQYF.

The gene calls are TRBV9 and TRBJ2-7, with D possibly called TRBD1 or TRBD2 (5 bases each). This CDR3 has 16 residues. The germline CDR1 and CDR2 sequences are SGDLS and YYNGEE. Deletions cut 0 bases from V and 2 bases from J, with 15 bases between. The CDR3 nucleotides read TGTGCCAGCAGCGTAGAGGGTGGGGGACCCACCTACGAGCAGTACTTC. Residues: CASSVEGGGPTYEQYF.

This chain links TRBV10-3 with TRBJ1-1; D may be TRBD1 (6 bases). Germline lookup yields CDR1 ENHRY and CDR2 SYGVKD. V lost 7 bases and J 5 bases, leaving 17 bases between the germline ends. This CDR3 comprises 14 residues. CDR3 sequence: CAIKTGTKGTEAFF. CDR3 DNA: TGTGCCATCAAAACCGGGACAAAAGGAACTGAAGCTTTCTTT.

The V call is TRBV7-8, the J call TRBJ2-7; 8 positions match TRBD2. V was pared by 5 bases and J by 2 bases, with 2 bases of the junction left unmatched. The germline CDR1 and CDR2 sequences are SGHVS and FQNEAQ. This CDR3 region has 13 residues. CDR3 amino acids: CASSRGLAYEQYF. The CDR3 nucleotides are TGTGCCAGCAGCCGGGGACTAGCCTACGAGCAGTACTTC. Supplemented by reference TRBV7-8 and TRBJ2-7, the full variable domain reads GAGVSQSPRYKVAKRGQDVALRCDPISGHVSLFWYQQALGQGPEFLTYFQNEAQLDKSGLPSDRFFAERPEGSVSTLKIQRTQQEDSAVYLCASSRGLAYEQYFGPGTRLTVT.

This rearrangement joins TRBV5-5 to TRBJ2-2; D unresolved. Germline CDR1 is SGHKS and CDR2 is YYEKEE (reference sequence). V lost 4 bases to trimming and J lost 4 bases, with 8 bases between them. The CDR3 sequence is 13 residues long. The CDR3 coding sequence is TGTGCCAGCAGCGCATCAAGCACCGGGGAGCTGTTTTTT. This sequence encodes CASSASSTGELFF.

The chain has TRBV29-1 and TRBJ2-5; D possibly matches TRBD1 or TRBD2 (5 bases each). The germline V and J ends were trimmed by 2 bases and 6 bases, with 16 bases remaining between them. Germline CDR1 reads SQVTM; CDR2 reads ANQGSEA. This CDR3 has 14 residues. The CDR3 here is CSVERMTGRKTQYF. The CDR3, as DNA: TGCAGCGTTGAACGGATGACGGGACGAAAGACCCAGTACTTC.

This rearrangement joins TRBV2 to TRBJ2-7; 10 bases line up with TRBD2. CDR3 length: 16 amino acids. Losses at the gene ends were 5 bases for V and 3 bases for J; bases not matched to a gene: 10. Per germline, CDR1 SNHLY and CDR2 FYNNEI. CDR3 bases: TGTGCCAGCAGTTTCACTGGGACTAGCGATTACTACGAGCAGTACTTC. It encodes CASSFTGTSDYYEQYF.

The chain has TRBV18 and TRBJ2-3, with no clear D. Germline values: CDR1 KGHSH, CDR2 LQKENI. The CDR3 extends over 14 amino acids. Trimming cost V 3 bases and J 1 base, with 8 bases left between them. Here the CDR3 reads CASSPSPGTDTQYF. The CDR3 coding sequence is TGTGCCAGCTCACCCTCGCCGGGCACAGATACGCAGTATTTT. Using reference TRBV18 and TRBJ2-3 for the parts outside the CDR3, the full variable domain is NAGVMQNPRHLVRRRGQEARLRCSPMKGHSHVYWYRQLPEEGLKFMVYLQKENIIDESGMPKERFSAEFPKEGPSILRIQQVVRGDSAAYFCASSPSPGTDTQYFGPGTRLTVL.

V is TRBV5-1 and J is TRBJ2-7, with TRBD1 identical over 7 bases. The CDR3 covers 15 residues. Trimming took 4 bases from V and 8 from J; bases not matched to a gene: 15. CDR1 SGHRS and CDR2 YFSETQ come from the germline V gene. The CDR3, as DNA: TGCGCCAGCAGCCCCGTGGTATCACAGGGGATAAAGCAGTACTTC. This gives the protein CASSPVVSQGIKQYF.